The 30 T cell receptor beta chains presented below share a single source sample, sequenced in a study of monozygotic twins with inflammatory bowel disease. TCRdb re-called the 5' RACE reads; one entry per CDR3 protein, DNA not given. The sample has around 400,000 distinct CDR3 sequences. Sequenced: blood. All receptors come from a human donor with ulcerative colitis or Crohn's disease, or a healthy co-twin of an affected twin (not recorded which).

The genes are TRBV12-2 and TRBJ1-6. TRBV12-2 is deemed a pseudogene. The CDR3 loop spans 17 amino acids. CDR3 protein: CASRLDAVTVYNSPLHF.

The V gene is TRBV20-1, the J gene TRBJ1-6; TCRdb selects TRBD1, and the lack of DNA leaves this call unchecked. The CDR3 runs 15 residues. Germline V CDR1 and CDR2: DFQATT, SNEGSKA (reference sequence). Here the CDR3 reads CSARAPGGFSSPLHF.

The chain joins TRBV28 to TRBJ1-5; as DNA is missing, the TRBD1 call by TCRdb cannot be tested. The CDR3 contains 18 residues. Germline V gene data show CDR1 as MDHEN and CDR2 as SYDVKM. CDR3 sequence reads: CASSFSESGAGSNQPQHF. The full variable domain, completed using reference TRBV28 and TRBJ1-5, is DVKVTQSSRYLVKRTGEKVFLECVQDMDHENMFWYRQDPGLGLRLIYFSYDVKMKEKGDIPEGYSVSREKKERFSLILESASTNQTSMYLCASSFSESGAGSNQPQHFGDGTRLSIL.

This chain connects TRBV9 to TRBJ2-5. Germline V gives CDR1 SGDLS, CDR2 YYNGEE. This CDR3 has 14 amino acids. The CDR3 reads CASSDQRLGETQYF.

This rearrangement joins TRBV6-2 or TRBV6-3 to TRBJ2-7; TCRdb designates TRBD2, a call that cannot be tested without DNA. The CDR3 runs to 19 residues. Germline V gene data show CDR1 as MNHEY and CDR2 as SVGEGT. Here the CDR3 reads CASSYGIRLAGGRDYEQYF.

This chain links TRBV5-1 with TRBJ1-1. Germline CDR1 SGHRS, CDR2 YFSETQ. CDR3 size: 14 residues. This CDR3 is CASSFRDRNTEAFF.

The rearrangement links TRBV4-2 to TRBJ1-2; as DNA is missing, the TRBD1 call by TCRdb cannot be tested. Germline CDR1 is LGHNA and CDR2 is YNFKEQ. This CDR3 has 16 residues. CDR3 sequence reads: CASSQDRSGRGYGYTF.

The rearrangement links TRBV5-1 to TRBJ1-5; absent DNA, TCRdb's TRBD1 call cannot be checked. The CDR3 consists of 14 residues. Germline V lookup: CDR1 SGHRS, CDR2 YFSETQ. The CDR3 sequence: CASSLQGAGQPQHF.

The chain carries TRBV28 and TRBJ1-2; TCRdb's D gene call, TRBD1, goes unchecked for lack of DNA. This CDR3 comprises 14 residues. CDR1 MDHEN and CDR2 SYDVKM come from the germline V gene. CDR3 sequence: CASNRDRGQGGYTF.

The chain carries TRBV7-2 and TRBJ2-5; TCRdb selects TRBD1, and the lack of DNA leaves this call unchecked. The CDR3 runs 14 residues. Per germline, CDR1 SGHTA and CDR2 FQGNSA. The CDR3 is CASSWGQNQETQYF.

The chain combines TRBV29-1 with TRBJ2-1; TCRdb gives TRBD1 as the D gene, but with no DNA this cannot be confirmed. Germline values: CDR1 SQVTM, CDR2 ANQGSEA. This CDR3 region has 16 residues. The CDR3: CSVEGLGDRAYNEQFF.

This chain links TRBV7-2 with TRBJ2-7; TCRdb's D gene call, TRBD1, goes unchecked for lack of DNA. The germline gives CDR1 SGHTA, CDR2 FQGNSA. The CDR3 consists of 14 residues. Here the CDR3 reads CASSLAGTTNEQYF.

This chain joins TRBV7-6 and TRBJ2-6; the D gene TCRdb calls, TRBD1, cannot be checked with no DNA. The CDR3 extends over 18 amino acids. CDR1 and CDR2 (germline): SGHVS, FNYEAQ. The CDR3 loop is CASSLRGTGPSGANVLTF.

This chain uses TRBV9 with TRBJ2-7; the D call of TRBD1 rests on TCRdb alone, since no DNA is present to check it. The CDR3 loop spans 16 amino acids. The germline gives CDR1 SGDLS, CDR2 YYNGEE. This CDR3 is CASSVAPDPMTYEQYF.

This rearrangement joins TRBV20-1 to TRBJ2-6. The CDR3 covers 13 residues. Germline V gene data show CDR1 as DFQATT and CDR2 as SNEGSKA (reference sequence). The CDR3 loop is CSGQHSGANVLTF.

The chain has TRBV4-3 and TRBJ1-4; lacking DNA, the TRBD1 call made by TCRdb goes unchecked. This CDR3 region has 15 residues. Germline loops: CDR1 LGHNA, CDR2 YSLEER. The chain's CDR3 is CASSQEGGANEKLFF.

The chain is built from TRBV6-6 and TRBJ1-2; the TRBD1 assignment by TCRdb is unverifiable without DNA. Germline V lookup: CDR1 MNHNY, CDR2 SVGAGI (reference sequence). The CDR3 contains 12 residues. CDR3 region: CASSPQGGGYTF.

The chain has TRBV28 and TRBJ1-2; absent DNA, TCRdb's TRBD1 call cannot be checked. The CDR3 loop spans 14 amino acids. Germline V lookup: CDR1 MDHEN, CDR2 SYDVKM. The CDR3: CASTPPGGAFGYTF.

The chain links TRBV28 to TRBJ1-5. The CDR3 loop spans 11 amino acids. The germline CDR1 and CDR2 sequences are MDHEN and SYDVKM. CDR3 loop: CASSPSGPQHF.

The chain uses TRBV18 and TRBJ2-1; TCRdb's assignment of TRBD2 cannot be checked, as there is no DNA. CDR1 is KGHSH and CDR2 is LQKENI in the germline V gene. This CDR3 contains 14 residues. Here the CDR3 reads CASSPSRRANEQFF.

The CDR3 loop is CASSEEGVRDIQYF. The genes are TRBV5-1 and TRBJ2-4; as DNA is missing, the TRBD1 call by TCRdb cannot be tested. Germline V gene data show CDR1 as SGHRS and CDR2 as YFSETQ. The CDR3 loop spans 14 amino acids.

The CDR3 region is CSVAEGNTIYF. The chain carries TRBV29-1 and TRBJ1-3. Germline loops: CDR1 SQVTM, CDR2 ANQGSEA. This CDR3 is built from 11 residues.

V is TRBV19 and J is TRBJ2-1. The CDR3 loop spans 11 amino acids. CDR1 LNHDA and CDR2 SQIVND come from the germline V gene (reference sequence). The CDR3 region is CASGDFNEQFF.

CDR3 sequence reads: CASSFDGVAHTGELFF. The chain carries TRBV27 and TRBJ2-2. The germline gives CDR1 MNHEY, CDR2 SMNVEV (reference sequence). CDR3 size: 16 residues.

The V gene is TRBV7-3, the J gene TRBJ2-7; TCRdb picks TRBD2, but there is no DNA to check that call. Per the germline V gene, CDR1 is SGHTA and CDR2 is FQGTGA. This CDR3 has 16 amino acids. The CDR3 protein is CASSPSSLAGTYEQYF.

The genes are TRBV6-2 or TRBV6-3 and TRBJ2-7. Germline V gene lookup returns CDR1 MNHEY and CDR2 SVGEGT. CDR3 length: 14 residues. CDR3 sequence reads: CASEEIQDPFRRYF.

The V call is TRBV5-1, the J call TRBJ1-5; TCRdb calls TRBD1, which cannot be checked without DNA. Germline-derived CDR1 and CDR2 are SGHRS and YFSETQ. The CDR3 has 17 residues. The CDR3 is CASSQYFRDRGHQPQHF.

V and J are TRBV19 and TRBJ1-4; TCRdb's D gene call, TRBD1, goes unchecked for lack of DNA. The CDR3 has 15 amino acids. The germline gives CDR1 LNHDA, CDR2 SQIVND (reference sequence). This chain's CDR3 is CASSLSTGTNEKLFF. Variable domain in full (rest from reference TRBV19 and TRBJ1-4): DGGITQSPKYLFRKEGQNVTLSCEQNLNHDAMYWYRQDPGQGLRLIYYSQIVNDFQKGDIAEGYSVSREKKESFPLTVTSAQKNPTAFYLCASSLSTGTNEKLFFGSGTQLSVL.

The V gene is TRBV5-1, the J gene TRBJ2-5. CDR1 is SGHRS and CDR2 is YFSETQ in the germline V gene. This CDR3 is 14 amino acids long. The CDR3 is CASRLTGNQETQYF.

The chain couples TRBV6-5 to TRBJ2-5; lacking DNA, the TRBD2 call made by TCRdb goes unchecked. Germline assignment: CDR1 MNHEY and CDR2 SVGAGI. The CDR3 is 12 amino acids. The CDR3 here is CASSQDFQTQYF.